Following are 23 T cell receptor beta chains from one sample sequenced in a study of radiotherapy plus CTLA-4 blockade in lung cancer (dated by TCRdb to 2016 to 2018). The library relied on the immunoSEQ multiplex PCR assay. The table comes from immuneACCESS by way of TCRdb, which keeps in-frame sequences with V and J called. Part of the clones is missing from these tables; in studies checked, under half for an unresolved V gene and the rest for unknown reasons. Counted in this sample were about 81,000 clones; about two thirds of them appeared once. The ten largest clones capture over 12% of the sample. Sequences were derived from peripheral blood, sampled from a patient treated with radiotherapy plus ipilimumab. Source of these receptors: a human donor with non-small cell lung cancer that progressed on radiotherapy plus ipilimumab.

The chain joins TRBV6-1 to TRBJ2-7; D unresolved. V was pared by 5 bases and J by 5 bases, with 19 bases between. Germline CDR1 reads MNHNS; CDR2 reads SASEGT. The CDR3 is made up of 15 amino acids. CDR3 DNA sequence: TGTGCCAGCAGTACCCAGAGGCAGCCTAGGAACGAGCAGTACTTC. This sequence encodes CASSTQRQPRNEQYF.

The chain recombines TRBV9 with TRBJ2-7, with D possibly being TRBD2 (6 bases). The CDR3 covers 14 residues. V shed 3 bases and J shed 6 bases, with 16 bases lying between them. Germline CDR1 SGDLS, CDR2 YYNGEE. CDR3 amino acids: CASSGGDGPVEQYF. CDR3 sequence (DNA): TGTGCCAGCAGCGGGGGGGACGGTCCGGTCGAGCAGTACTTC. Drawing the rest from reference TRBV9 and TRBJ2-7, the complete variable domain is DSGVTQTPKHLITATGQRVTLRCSPRSGDLSVYWYQQSLDQGLQFLIQYYNGEERAKGNILERFSAQQFPDLHSELNLSSLELGDSALYFCASSGGDGPVEQYFGPGTRLTVT.

V gene TRBV28 combines with J gene TRBJ2-5; perhaps TRBD2 as D (6 bases). Germline lookup yields CDR1 MDHEN and CDR2 SYDVKM. The CDR3 is made up of 12 amino acids. The V end lost 7 bases, the J end lost 7 bases, and 13 bases lay between the germline ends. Written as DNA, the CDR3 is TGTGCCAGCACCCCCGCCGGGGGGACCCAGTACTTC. Translating it yields CASTPAGGTQYF.

This chain links TRBV6-1 with TRBJ2-7; D unresolved. Trimming removed 0 bases at V and 3 bases at J, with 6 bases between. This CDR3 contains 13 residues. Per the germline V gene, CDR1 is MNHNS and CDR2 is SASEGT. CDR3 bases: TGTGCCAGCAGTGAAGCGGGCAGCTACGAGCAGTACTTC. Amino acid sequence: CASSEAGSYEQYF.

The chain has TRBV2 and TRBJ1-4; D uncertain. Germline V gene lookup returns CDR1 SNHLY and CDR2 FYNNEI. The V and J ends lost 6 bases and 7 bases respectively, with 15 bases between them. The CDR3 length is 14 residues. Written as DNA, the CDR3 is TGTGCCAGCAGGACGGCCCTAGGGAGTGAAAAACTGTTTTTT. This sequence encodes CASRTALGSEKLFF.

As to this clone: The junction and the germline gene differ at one end; a read error may be behind it. At the DNA level, this CDR3 is encoded by other sequences in the same sample as well. The V and J genes are TRBV27 and TRBJ1-1, with D maybe TRBD1 (5 bases). This CDR3 is 14 amino acids long. Germline V CDR1 and CDR2: MNHEY, SMNVEV (reference sequence). The CDR3 nucleotides read TGTGCCAGCAGTCTATCGGGGGGGAACACTGAAGCTTTCTTT. Translating it yields CASSLSGGNTEAFF.

In this sample, this clone turned up a few times. V and J are TRBV7-3 and TRBJ2-5; possible D gene TRBD2, 5 bases. The CDR3 contains 15 residues. The germline V gene encodes CDR1 SGHTA and CDR2 FQGTGA. The V end was cut by 2 bases, the J end by 5 bases, with 15 bases between. The CDR3 spells CASSLEGFLGETQYF. In DNA form, the CDR3 reads TGTGCCAGCAGCTTAGAGGGCTTCTTAGGGGAGACCCAGTACTTC.

Comment on this clone: At one end the junction does not follow the germline gene, possibly because of a read error. This chain uses TRBV11-2 with TRBJ1-1; TRBD1 matches 8 bases. This CDR3 contains 15 residues. Looked up from germline, CDR1 is SGHAT and CDR2 is FQNNGV. The CDR3 nucleotides read TGTACCAGCACCCCGTCGGGGACAGGAGACACTGAAGCTTTCTTT. Translation gives CTSTPSGTGDTEAFF.

This clone was seen only a few times. The chain recombines TRBV18 with TRBJ2-2; 9 bases are a match to TRBD2. The CDR3 loop spans 16 amino acids. V was clipped by 0 bases and J by 4 bases; unmatched bases: 3. From germline, CDR1 is KGHSH and CDR2 LQKENI. The CDR3 region is CASSPPSGGPTGELFF. The CDR3 bases are TGTGCCAGCTCACCACCTAGCGGGGGACCCACCGGGGAGCTGTTTTTT.

The V gene is TRBV5-1, the J gene TRBJ2-3; TRBD2 matches 8 bases. Losses at the gene ends were 0 bases for V and 0 bases for J; bases not matched to a gene: 3. This CDR3 has 16 amino acids. Germline V gene sequence: CDR1 SGHRS, CDR2 YFSETQ. The DNA for the CDR3 is TGCGCCAGCAGCTTGGTTAGCGGGGCTAGCACAGATACGCAGTATTTT. Amino acids: CASSLVSGASTDTQYF.

The genes are TRBV15 and TRBJ2-5, with D perhaps matching TRBD1 (5 bases). The V end was cut by 0 bases, the J end by 2 bases, with 7 bases between. Germline CDR1 is LNHNV and CDR2 is YYDKDF (reference sequence). The CDR3 has 14 amino acids. The DNA of the CDR3 is TGTGCCACCAGCAGAGAGGGGCCTCAAGAGACCCAGTACTTC. This gives the protein CATSREGPQETQYF.

The rearrangement links TRBV28 to TRBJ1-5, with TRBD1 as a possible D gene (6 bases). Germline V gene data show CDR1 as MDHEN and CDR2 as SYDVKM. The CDR3 contains 15 residues. Trimming took off 6 bases at V and 4 bases at J, with 16 bases between the two ends. CDR3 residues: CASSTGGRVNQPQHF. DNA for the CDR3: TGTGCCAGCAGCACCGGGGGCCGAGTGAATCAGCCCCAGCATTTT.

V and J are TRBV29-1 and TRBJ1-2, with D possibly being TRBD1 (5 bases). V was shortened by 6 bases and J by 2 bases, with 10 bases between the two germline ends. The germline gives CDR1 SQVTM, CDR2 ANQGSEA. The CDR3 is made up of 12 amino acids. CDR3 region: CSVGGGNYGYTF. Here the CDR3 DNA reads TGCAGCGTCGGGGGGGGGAACTATGGCTACACCTTC.

The chain uses TRBV21-1 and TRBJ2-5; the table's TRBD1 call for D was not verified on the DNA. TRBV21-1 is a pseudogene. This CDR3 region has 15 residues. The CDR3 nucleotides are TGTGCCAGCAGCAAACGGACACTGGAACAAGAGACCCAGTACTTC. Protein sequence: CASSKRTLEQETQYF.

The chain has TRBV5-1 and TRBJ2-1, with D possibly matching TRBD1 (6 bases). CDR1 is SGHRS, CDR2 YFSETQ, per germline. Trimming took 3 bases from V and 4 from J, leaving 20 bases between them. This CDR3 comprises 17 residues. DNA for the CDR3: TGCGCCAGCAGCTCGCCACAGGGTTCATCCCGTTACAATGAGCAGTTCTTC. It translates to CASSSPQGSSRYNEQFF.

This chain links TRBV29-1 with TRBJ2-1, with 14 bases aligning to TRBD2. The CDR3 is 20 amino acids. V gave up 0 bases and J gave up 1 base; unmatched junction bases: 11. Looked up from germline, CDR1 is SQVTM and CDR2 is ANQGSEA. CDR3 in amino acids: CSVEDQIETSGRGSYNEQFF. CDR3 DNA sequence: TGCAGCGTTGAAGATCAGATTGAGACTAGCGGGAGGGGATCCTACAATGAGCAGTTCTTC.

The J gene is TRBJ2-7, the V gene TRBV4-2; 10 positions match TRBD1. Trimming removed 2 bases from V and 5 bases from J; junction bases left unmatched: 6. Germline assignment: CDR1 LGHNA and CDR2 YNFKEQ. The CDR3 sequence is 15 residues long. The chain's CDR3 is CASSQSPGTGDEQYF. The CDR3, as DNA: TGTGCCAGCAGCCAATCCCCCGGGACAGGGGACGAGCAGTACTTC.

This chain connects TRBV5-5 to TRBJ2-3; D remains ambiguous. From germline, CDR1 is SGHKS and CDR2 YYEKEE (reference sequence). The CDR3 has 14 amino acids. Trimming stripped 4 bases from V and 1 base from J, with 10 bases between. This CDR3 is CASSPWSGTDTQYF. CDR3 coding DNA: TGTGCCAGCAGCCCGTGGAGTGGCACAGATACGCAGTATTTT.

As to this clone: A junction end diverges from the germline sequence, so it may reflect a read error. Other nucleotide sequences in the sample specify the same CDR3. The V and J genes are TRBV5-1 and TRBJ2-7; TRBD2 matches 10 bases. Germline assignment: CDR1 SGHRS and CDR2 YFSETQ. The CDR3 sequence is 16 residues long. DNA of the CDR3: TGCGCCAGTAGCTTGGGGGGAGCGGGAGGGCCCGGCGAGCAGTACTTC. This encodes CASSLGGAGGPGEQYF. The variable domain in full, completed from reference TRBV5-1 and TRBJ2-7, reads KAGVTQTPRYLIKTRGQQVTLSCSPISGHRSVSWYQQTPGQGLQFLFEYFSETQRNKGNFPGRFSGRQFSNSRSEMNVSTLELGDSALYLCASSLGGAGGPGEQYFGPGTRLTVT.

Concerning this clone itself: Different DNA sequences within this sample yield the same CDR3. V is TRBV7-2 and J is TRBJ2-3; D unresolved. This CDR3 contains 12 residues. CDR1 and CDR2 from the germline V gene are SGHTA and FQGNSA. Trimming shortened V by 2 bases and J by 2 bases, and 2 bases separated the two germline ends. This CDR3 reads CASSLYTDTQYF. As DNA, the CDR3 is TGTGCCAGCAGCTTATACACAGATACGCAGTATTTT.

This clone has only a few counts. This chain joins TRBV7-9 and TRBJ2-5; D possibly corresponds to TRBD1 (6 bases). The CDR3 has 13 residues. CDR1 is SEHNR, CDR2 FQNEAQ, per germline (reference sequence). V lost 5 bases and J 5 bases, leaving 12 bases between the germline ends. The CDR3 nucleotides read TGTGCCAGCAGCCCTACAGGGAAGGAGACCCAGTACTTC. It specifies CASSPTGKETQYF.

This chain connects TRBV9 to TRBJ2-1; D is possibly TRBD2 (6 bases). The ends were cut back, 4 bases at V and 7 bases at J, with 15 bases in the middle. CDR1 is SGDLS, CDR2 YYNGEE, per germline. The CDR3 runs to 14 residues. The CDR3 reads CASSLGGLLNEQFF. For the CDR3, the DNA is TGTGCCAGCAGCCTCGGGGGACTGTTGAATGAGCAGTTCTTC.

Note on this clone: Other DNA sequences in the sample encode the same CDR3. This chain joins TRBV4-2 and TRBJ1-2; D is ambiguous. CDR1 LGHNA and CDR2 YNFKEQ come from the germline V gene. The CDR3 has 11 amino acids. Deletions cut 6 bases from V and 8 bases from J, with 10 bases between. The CDR3 coding sequence is TGTGCCAGCAGTCGAAACCGGGGCTACACCTTC. Protein: CASSRNRGYTF.